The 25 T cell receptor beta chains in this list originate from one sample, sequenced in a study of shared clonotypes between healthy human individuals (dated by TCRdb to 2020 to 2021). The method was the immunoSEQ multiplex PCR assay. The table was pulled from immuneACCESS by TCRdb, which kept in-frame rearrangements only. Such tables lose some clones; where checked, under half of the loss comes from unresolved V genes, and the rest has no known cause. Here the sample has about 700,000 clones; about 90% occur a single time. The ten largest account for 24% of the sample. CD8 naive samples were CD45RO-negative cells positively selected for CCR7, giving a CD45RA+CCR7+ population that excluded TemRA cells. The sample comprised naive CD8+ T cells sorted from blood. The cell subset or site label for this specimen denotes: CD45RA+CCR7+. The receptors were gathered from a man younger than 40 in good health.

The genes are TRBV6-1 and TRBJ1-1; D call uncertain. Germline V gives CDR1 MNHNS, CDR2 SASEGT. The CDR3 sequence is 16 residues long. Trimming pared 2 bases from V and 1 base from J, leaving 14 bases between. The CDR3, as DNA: TGTGCCAGCAGTGAATGGGGTTGGGCTGCGAACACTGAAGCTTTCTTT. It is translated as CASSEWGWAANTEAFF.

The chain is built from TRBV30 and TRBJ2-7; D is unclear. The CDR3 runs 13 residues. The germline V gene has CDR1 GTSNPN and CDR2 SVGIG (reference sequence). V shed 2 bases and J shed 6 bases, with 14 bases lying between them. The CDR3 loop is CAWSTGTSGEQYF. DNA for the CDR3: TGTGCCTGGAGTACCGGAACGTCAGGCGAGCAGTACTTC.

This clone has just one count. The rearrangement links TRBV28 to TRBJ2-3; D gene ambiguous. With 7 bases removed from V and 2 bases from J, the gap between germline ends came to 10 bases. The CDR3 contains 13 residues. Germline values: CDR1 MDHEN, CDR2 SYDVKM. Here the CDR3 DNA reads TGTGCCAGCAACCCTCCTCACACAGATACGCAGTATTTT. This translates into CASNPPHTDTQYF.

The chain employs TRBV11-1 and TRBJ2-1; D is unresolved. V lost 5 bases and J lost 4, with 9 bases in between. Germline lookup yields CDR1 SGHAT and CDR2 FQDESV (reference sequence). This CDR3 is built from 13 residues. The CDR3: CASSLGPYNEQFF. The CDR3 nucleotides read TGTGCCAGCAGCCTAGGACCTTACAATGAGCAGTTCTTC.

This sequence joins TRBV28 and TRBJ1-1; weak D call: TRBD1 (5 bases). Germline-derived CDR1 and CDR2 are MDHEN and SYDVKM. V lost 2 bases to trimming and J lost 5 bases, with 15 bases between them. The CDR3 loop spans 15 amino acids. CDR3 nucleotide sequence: TGTGCCAGCAGTTTAACGAGGGGCGCGAATACTGAAGCTTTCTTT. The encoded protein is CASSLTRGANTEAFF.

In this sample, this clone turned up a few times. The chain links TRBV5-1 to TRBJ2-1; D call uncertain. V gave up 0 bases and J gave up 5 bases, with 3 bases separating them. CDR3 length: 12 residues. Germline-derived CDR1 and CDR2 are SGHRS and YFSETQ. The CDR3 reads CASSLGNNEQFF. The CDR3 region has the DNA TGCGCCAGCAGCTTGGGGAACAATGAGCAGTTCTTC.

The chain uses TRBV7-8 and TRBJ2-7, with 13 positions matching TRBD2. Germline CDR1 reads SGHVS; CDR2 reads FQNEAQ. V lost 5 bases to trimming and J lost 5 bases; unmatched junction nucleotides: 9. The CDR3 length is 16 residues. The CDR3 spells CASSDQPGLAGNEQYF. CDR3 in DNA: TGTGCCAGCAGCGATCAACCGGGACTAGCGGGGAACGAGCAGTACTTC.

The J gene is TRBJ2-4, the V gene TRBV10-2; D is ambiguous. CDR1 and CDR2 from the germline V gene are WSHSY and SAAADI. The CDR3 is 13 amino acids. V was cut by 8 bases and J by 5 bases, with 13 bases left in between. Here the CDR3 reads CASSKSRENIQYF. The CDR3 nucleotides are TGCGCCAGCTCCAAGTCGCGAGAAAACATTCAGTACTTC.

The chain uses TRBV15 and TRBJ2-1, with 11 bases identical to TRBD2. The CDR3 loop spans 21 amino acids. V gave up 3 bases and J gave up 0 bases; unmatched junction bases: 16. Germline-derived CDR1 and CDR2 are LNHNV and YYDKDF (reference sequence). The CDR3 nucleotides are TGTGCCACCAGCAGGCCACCCGGGACTAGCGGATTCACAAGCTCCTACAATGAGCAGTTCTTC. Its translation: CATSRPPGTSGFTSSYNEQFF.

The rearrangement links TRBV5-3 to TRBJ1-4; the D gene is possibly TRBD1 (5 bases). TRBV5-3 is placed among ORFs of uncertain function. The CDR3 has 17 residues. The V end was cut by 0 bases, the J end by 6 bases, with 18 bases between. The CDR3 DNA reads TGTGCCAGAAGCTTGGTCGCAGGGACGTATACTGATGAAAAACTGTTTTTT. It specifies CARSLVAGTYTDEKLFF.

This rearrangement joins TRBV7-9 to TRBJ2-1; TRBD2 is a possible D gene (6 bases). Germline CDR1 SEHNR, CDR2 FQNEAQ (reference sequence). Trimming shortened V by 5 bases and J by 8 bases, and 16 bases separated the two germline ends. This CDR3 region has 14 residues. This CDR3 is CASSRDFPEDEQFF. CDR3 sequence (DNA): TGTGCCAGCAGCCGGGACTTCCCCGAGGATGAGCAGTTCTTC.

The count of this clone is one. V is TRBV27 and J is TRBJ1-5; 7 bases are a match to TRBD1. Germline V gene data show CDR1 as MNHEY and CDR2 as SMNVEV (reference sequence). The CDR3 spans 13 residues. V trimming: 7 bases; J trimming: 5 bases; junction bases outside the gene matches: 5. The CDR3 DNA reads TGTGCCAGCAAAGGACAGGTCGATCAGCCCCAGCATTTT. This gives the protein CASKGQVDQPQHF.

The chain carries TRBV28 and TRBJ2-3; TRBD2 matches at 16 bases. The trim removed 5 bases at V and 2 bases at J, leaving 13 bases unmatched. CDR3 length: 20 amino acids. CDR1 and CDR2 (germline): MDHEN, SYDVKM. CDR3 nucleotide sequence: TGTGCCAGCAGTCTCGACTGGGGGACTAGCGGGAGGGCCTTCACAGATACGCAGTATTTT. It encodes CASSLDWGTSGRAFTDTQYF.

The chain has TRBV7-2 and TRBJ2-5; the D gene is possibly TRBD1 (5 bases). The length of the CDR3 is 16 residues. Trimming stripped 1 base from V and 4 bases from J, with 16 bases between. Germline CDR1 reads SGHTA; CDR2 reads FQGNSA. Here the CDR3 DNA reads TGTGCCAGCAGCTTAGAGCGCAGGGTGTTAGGAGAGACCCAGTACTTC. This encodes CASSLERRVLGETQYF.

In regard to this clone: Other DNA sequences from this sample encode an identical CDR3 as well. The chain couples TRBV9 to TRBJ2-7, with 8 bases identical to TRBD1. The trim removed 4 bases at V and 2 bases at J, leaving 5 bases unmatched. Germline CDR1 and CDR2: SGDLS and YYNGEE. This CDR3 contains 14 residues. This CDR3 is CASSPGTGAYEQYF. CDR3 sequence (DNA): TGTGCCAGCAGCCCCGGGACAGGAGCCTACGAGCAGTACTTC.

CDR3 region: CASSQGGHGFDEQYF. In DNA, the CDR3 is TGTGCCAGCAGCCAGGGGGGACACGGTTTTGACGAGCAGTACTTC. This sequence joins TRBV5-4 and TRBJ2-7; D perhaps matches TRBD1 (7 bases). Germline V CDR1 and CDR2: SGHNT, YYREEE (reference sequence). V lost 4 bases, J lost 5 bases, and 19 bases lay in between. This CDR3 has 15 residues.

The chain's CDR3 is CASSKDPHGYTF. In DNA form, the CDR3 reads TGTGCCAGCAGCAAAGATCCTCATGGCTACACCTTC. The chain has TRBV21-1 and TRBJ1-2. TRBV21-1 is a listed pseudogene. The CDR3 contains 12 residues.

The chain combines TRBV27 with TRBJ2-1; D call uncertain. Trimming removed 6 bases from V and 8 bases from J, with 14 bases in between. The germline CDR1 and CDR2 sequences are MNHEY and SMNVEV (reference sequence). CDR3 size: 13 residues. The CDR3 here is CASSLDLDDEQFF. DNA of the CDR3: TGTGCCAGCAGCCTGGACCTAGACGATGAGCAGTTCTTC.

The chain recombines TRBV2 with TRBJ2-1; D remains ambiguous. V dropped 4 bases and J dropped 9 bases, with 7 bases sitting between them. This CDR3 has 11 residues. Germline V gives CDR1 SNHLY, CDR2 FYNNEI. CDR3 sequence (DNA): TGTGCCAGCAGTGGGTTCGGTGAGCAGTTCTTC. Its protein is CASSGFGEQFF.

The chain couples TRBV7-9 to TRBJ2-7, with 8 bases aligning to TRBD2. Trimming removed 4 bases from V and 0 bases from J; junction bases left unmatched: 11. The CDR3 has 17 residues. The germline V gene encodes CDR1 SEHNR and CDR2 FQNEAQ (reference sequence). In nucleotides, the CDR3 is TGTGCCAGCAGCTCCTCCGGTAGCGGGGCTTACTCCTACGAGCAGTACTTC. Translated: CASSSSGSGAYSYEQYF.

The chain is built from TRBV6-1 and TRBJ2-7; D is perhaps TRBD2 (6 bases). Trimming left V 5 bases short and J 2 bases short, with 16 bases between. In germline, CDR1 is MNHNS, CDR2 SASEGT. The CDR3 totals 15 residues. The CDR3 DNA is TGTGCCAGCAGTTTAGACGACGCGGGGCCCTACGAGCAGTACTTC. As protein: CASSLDDAGPYEQYF.

The CDR3 DNA sequence: TGTGCCAGCAGCGAGACTAGCGGGAGCGACGAGCAGTACTTC. This gives the protein CASSETSGSDEQYF. The V gene is TRBV9, the J gene TRBJ2-7; 12 bases align to TRBD2. CDR3 length: 14 amino acids. With 3 bases clipped from V and 5 bases from J, the junction kept 3 bases outside the gene matches. Per the germline V gene, CDR1 is SGDLS and CDR2 is YYNGEE.

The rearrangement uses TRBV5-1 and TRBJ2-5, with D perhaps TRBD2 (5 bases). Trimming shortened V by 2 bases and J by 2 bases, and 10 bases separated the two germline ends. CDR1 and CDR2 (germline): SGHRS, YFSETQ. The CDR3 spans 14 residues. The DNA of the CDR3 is TGCGCCAGCAGCTTATTTACGGGGCAAGAGACCCAGTACTTC. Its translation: CASSLFTGQETQYF.

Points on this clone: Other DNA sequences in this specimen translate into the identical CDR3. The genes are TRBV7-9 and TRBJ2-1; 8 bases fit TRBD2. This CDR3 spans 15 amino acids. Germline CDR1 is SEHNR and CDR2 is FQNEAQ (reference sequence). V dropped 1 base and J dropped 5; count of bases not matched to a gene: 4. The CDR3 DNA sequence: TGTGCCAGCAGCTTAGTTACGGGAGGGAACAATGAGCAGTTCTTC. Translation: CASSLVTGGNNEQFF.

Here the CDR3 DNA reads TGTGCCAGCAGAGGGGTGGTTGACAGGCCCTACCCCTACGAGCAGTACTTC. This encodes CASRGVVDRPYPYEQYF. The gene calls are TRBV28 and TRBJ2-7, with D possibly matching TRBD1 (6 bases). The CDR3 is made up of 17 amino acids. Germline CDR1 and CDR2: MDHEN and SYDVKM. Between the trimmed V and J ends, which lost 6 bases and 2 bases, there was a span of 23 bases. The whole variable domain, filled in from reference TRBV28 and TRBJ2-7, reads DVKVTQSSRYLVKRTGEKVFLECVQDMDHENMFWYRQDPGLGLRLIYFSYDVKMKEKGDIPEGYSVSREKKERFSLILESASTNQTSMYLCASRGVVDRPYPYEQYFGPGTRLTVT.